Below are 19 T cell receptor beta chains sequenced from a single sample in a study of PD-1 blockade in classical Hodgkin lymphoma. Using immunoSEQ multiplex PCR, the repertoire was profiled, and TCRdb retains in-frame clones only, with some absent. Of about 35,000 clones listed, about 89% are singletons. Time point described: newly diagnosed, previously untreated cHL patient sample. The study purified CD4+ T cells from thawed PBMCs using magnetic negative selection. Sequencing was performed on CD4+ T cells from blood. The origin of the receptors is a human donor with classical Hodgkin lymphoma.

V gene TRBV29-1 combines with J gene TRBJ1-3; D is unresolved. V was pared by 5 bases and J by 0 bases, with 11 bases between. In germline, CDR1 is SQVTM, CDR2 ANQGSEA. This CDR3 spans 14 amino acids. The CDR3 here is CSVLDPNSGNTIYF. In nucleotides, the CDR3 is TGCAGCGTTCTGGATCCCAACTCTGGAAACACCATATATTTT.

This clone was counted between two and nine times. CDR3 coding DNA: TGTGCCAGCAGCGACCGGGGAGCAGTGTATGGCTACACCTTC. Protein product: CASSDRGAVYGYTF. The chain is built from TRBV9 and TRBJ1-2, with unresolved D. V lost 3 bases, J lost 5 bases, and 14 bases lay in between. The germline V gene encodes CDR1 SGDLS and CDR2 YYNGEE. This CDR3 is 14 amino acids long.

The V and J genes are TRBV2 and TRBJ2-3; D could derive from TRBD1 or TRBD2 (6 bases each). This CDR3 comprises 11 residues. CDR1 is SNHLY, CDR2 FYNNEI, per germline. Trimming took off 8 bases at V and 8 bases at J, with 11 bases between the two ends. The CDR3 nucleotides read TGTGCCAGCGGCGAGGGGGGTACGCAGTATTTT. Translated, it gives CASGEGGTQYF.

This chain connects TRBV19 to TRBJ2-7; TRBD1 matches at 10 bases. The V gene end was trimmed by 6 bases and the J gene end by 1 base; junction bases not matched to a gene: 6. This CDR3 is 15 amino acids long. Germline CDR1 is LNHDA and CDR2 is SQIVND (reference sequence). The CDR3: CASRRTGGASYEQYF. CDR3 DNA: TGTGCCAGTAGGCGGACAGGGGGAGCATCCTACGAGCAGTACTTC.

V and J are TRBV6-5 and TRBJ2-1; maybe TRBD1 (6 bases). Germline CDR1 is MNHEY and CDR2 is SVGAGI. The length of the CDR3 is 14 residues. Trimming took off 7 bases at V and 6 bases at J, with 16 bases between the two ends. CDR3 sequence: CASTRAGVSNEQFF. As DNA, the CDR3 is TGTGCCAGCACGCGGGCAGGGGTGAGCAATGAGCAGTTCTTC.

The chain couples TRBV9 to TRBJ1-4; no clear D. The V end was cut by 3 bases, the J end by 0 bases, with 6 bases between. Germline V CDR1 and CDR2: SGDLS, YYNGEE. The CDR3 has 14 residues. Here the CDR3 reads CASSEIATNEKLFF. CDR3 nucleotide sequence: TGTGCCAGCAGCGAAATCGCAACTAATGAAAAACTGTTTTTT.

This clone was counted between two and nine times. The gene calls are TRBV4-3 and TRBJ1-2, with 7 positions matching TRBD1. The V gene end was trimmed by 4 bases and the J gene end by 5 bases; junction bases not matched to a gene: 13. This CDR3 is 16 amino acids long. The germline CDR1 and CDR2 sequences are LGHNA and YSLEER. The CDR3 sequence is CASSPLISGTVYGYTF. The DNA of the CDR3 is TGCGCCAGCAGCCCCTTAATCTCCGGGACAGTTTATGGCTACACCTTC.

This clone was seen a handful of times. V is TRBV10-1 and J is TRBJ1-1; 7 nucleotides line up with TRBD1. There are 13 residues in the CDR3. Germline assignment: CDR1 WNHNN and CDR2 SYGVQD (reference sequence). The V segment lost 6 bases and the J segment 4 bases; nucleotides outside the gene matches: 5. Here the CDR3 reads CASRQGLGTEAFF. The DNA for the CDR3 is TGCGCCAGCAGACAGGGGCTGGGCACTGAAGCTTTCTTT.

This chain connects TRBV5-1 to TRBJ1-5; unclear D gene. The germline V and J ends were trimmed by 0 bases and 2 bases, with 9 bases remaining between them. The CDR3 is made up of 15 amino acids. Germline CDR1 SGHRS, CDR2 YFSETQ. DNA for the CDR3: TGCGCCAGCAGCTTGGACGGGGAGCGCAATCAGCCCCAGCATTTT. Its translation is CASSLDGERNQPQHF.

The chain is built from TRBV28 and TRBJ1-5; D gene ambiguous. V lost 2 bases to trimming and J lost 10 bases, with 9 bases between them. Germline loops: CDR1 MDHEN, CDR2 SYDVKM. The length of the CDR3 is 12 residues. CDR3 sequence reads: CASSLGLPPQHF. In DNA form, the CDR3 reads TGTGCCAGCAGTTTAGGGCTCCCCCCCCAGCATTTT.

This clone appeared once. The chain is built from TRBV7-6 and TRBJ2-6; D gene ambiguous. Germline CDR1 SGHVS, CDR2 FNYEAQ. The CDR3 spans 16 residues. Trimming removed 3 bases from V and 1 base from J, with 10 bases in between. CDR3 sequence: CASSFKGQSGANVLTF. The CDR3 DNA reads TGTGCCAGCAGCTTTAAAGGCCAATCTGGGGCCAACGTCCTGACTTTC.

J is TRBJ2-7 and V is TRBV7-2; a possible D gene is TRBD1 (5 bases). Germline values: CDR1 SGHTA, CDR2 FQGNSA. This CDR3 is 15 amino acids long. Between the trimmed V and J ends, which lost 6 bases and 4 bases, there was a span of 19 bases. The DNA for the CDR3 is TGTGCCAGCAGTCCCCGGGCAGGGTCAATTTACGAGCAGTACTTC. Encoded protein: CASSPRAGSIYEQYF.

The rearrangement uses TRBV7-3 and TRBJ2-2; D uncertain. This CDR3 has 12 residues. V lost 5 bases to trimming and J lost 7 bases, with 8 bases between them. Germline assignment: CDR1 SGHTA and CDR2 FQGTGA. The CDR3 is CASSPGLGELFF. DNA for the CDR3: TGTGCCAGCAGCCCAGGCCTCGGGGAGCTGTTTTTT.

The rearrangement links TRBV29-1 to TRBJ1-1, with 10 bases that match TRBD1. V lost 7 bases to trimming and J lost 6 bases; unmatched junction nucleotides: 2. The V gene's germline CDR1 is SQVTM and CDR2 ANQGSEA. CDR3 size: 11 residues. Here the CDR3 reads CSAGQGAEAFF. As DNA, the CDR3 is TGCAGCGCCGGACAGGGGGCTGAAGCTTTCTTT.

The table lists this clone with a few counts. The CDR3 loop is CASSTTGDRGGGYTF. The CDR3 region has the DNA TGCGCCAGCAGCACCACAGGGGATAGAGGAGGTGGCTACACCTTC. The rearrangement links TRBV5-1 to TRBJ1-2, with 7 bases that match TRBD1. J was trimmed by 7 bases and V by 4 bases; bases with no gene match: 13. Germline values: CDR1 SGHRS, CDR2 YFSETQ. CDR3 length: 15 residues. The whole variable domain, filled in from reference TRBV5-1 and TRBJ1-2, reads KAGVTQTPRYLIKTRGQQVTLSCSPISGHRSVSWYQQTPGQGLQFLFEYFSETQRNKGNFPGRFSGRQFSNSRSEMNVSTLELGDSALYLCASSTTGDRGGGYTFGSGTRLTVV.

This clone was seen just once. This chain links TRBV9 with TRBJ2-3, with 7 bases matching TRBD2. V gave up 3 bases and J gave up 6 bases; unmatched junction bases: 4. Germline values: CDR1 SGDLS, CDR2 YYNGEE. This CDR3 region has 13 residues. CDR3: CASSGTSRDTQYF. The CDR3, as DNA: TGTGCCAGCAGCGGGACTAGTAGGGATACGCAGTATTTT.

This clone appeared a few times. The chain has TRBV18 and TRBJ1-2, with D possibly TRBD1 on 6 matching bases. Per the germline V gene, CDR1 is KGHSH and CDR2 is LQKENI. The V and J ends lost 5 bases and 8 bases respectively, with 18 bases between them. The CDR3 is 14 residues long. In DNA, the CDR3 is TGTGCCAGCTCAACAGGGACCCCTGGGATGGGCTACACCTTC. Translating it yields CASSTGTPGMGYTF.

This rearrangement joins TRBV29-1 to TRBJ2-7, with D possibly TRBD2 on 6 matching bases. V lost 7 bases and J 2 bases, leaving 12 bases between the germline ends. The germline V gene encodes CDR1 SQVTM and CDR2 ANQGSEA. The CDR3 sequence is 12 residues long. DNA of the CDR3: TGCAGCGCATCGCGGGGCACCTACGAGCAGTACTTC. Amino acids: CSASRGTYEQYF.

The chain is built from TRBV5-1 and TRBJ2-5; 10 bases are a match to TRBD1. CDR1 and CDR2 (germline): SGHRS, YFSETQ. The CDR3 spans 16 residues. V lost 2 bases to trimming and J lost 3 bases; unmatched junction nucleotides: 7. In DNA, the CDR3 is TGCGCCAGCAGCTTAAAGGCCGGGACAGGGGAAGAGACCCAGTACTTC. Translated, it gives CASSLKAGTGEETQYF.